This TCR beta chain was found in a study of cytomegalovirus exposure and HLA in healthy donors. This CDR3 has 19 amino acids. J gave up 6 bases and V 0 bases, and 16 bases lay outside the gene matches. From germline, CDR1 is LGHNA and CDR2 YNFKEQ. The count of this clone is one. Both 60 Vbeta primers and 13 Jbeta primers went into the PCR. TCRdb's copy holds only in-frame clones and misses some; the assay was immunoSEQ multiplex PCR. Among 100,000 to 150,000 clones listed, around 81% were seen once. The receptor was derived from a man between 18 and 35 years old in good health and CMV-seronegative. The sequencing sample was made of PBMCs. The genes are TRBV4-2 and TRBJ2-5; 10 bases are shared with TRBD2. The CDR3 coding sequence is TGTGCCAGCAGCCAAGAGGGGAGGCTAGCGGGGGCGCCGGGAAAGACCCAGTACTTC. Translated, it gives CASSQEGRLAGAPGKTQYF.